This T cell receptor beta chain was captured by sequencing in a study of tumor-infiltrating lymphocytes in primary liver carcinoma. Overall study context: Stage T1-T3 N0M0 tumors measured about 4.2 to 10 cm at most.

Study conclusions and caveats: Tumor-adjacent and tumor-blood pairs shared less of their repertoires than tumor region pairs shared.

With around 490 ng total RNA as template and a constant-region primer, TCR beta cDNA was made. ARM-PCR was slightly modified, and three nested multiplex PCR rounds with it gave rise to the TCR beta libraries. The two initial PCR rounds, around 10 cycles each, used TRBV1-TRBV30 forward and C-beta reverse primers. Each CDR3 protein gets one entry after TCRdb re-called the multiplex PCR reads with MiXCR. This repertoire shows some 130,000 distinct CDR3 sequences, 65% to 75% found once; its top ten account for more than 7%. As for this clonotype: Its antigen remains unknown. A much larger clone differs from this one at a single base, so this may be a read error.

From about 19-30 mg of unsorted bulk tissue, DNA and RNA were co-extracted together. Germline V gene data show CDR1 as KGHSH and CDR2 as LQKENI. The CDR3 length is 16 residues. The V and J ends lost 1 base and 0 bases respectively, with 10 bases between them. The genes are TRBV18 and TRBJ1-5; D remains unclear. Sequencing input: tumor-adjacent normal liver tissue. The source of this sequence is a woman aged 55-75 years with primary liver carcinoma and hepatitis B virus infection. Written as DNA, the CDR3 is TGTGCCAGCTCACCACGACACGGTAATAGCAATCAGCCCCAGCATTTT. Translated, it gives CASSPRHGNSNQPQHF. The full variable domain, rest sourced from reference TRBV18 and TRBJ1-5, is NAGVMQNPRHLVRRRGQEARLRCSPMKGHSHVYWYRQLPEEGLKFMVYLQKENIIDESGMPKERFSAEFPKEGPSILRIQQVVRGDSAAYFCASSPRHGNSNQPQHFGDGTRLSIL.